This T cell receptor (beta chain) was sequenced during a study of T cells in Graves' hyperthyroidism and ophthalmopathy. Germline CDR1 is SGHVS and CDR2 is FQNEAQ. Trimming pared 0 bases from V and 3 bases from J, leaving 9 bases between. The CDR3 is 14 amino acids. Study outcomes and limitations: Median prediction lead before ophthalmopathy onset was 5 to 7.5 months with the model. Within blood appeared most thyroid clonotypes that had expanded above 0.001.

Amplified TCR beta CDR3 regions came from RNA transcripts. The study used the HTBI primer set for a first-round RT-PCR of the TCR CDR3. TCRdb re-called the multiplex PCR reads with MiXCR, one entry per CDR3 protein. This table holds about 380,000 distinct CDR3 sequences, about a fifth found once. Criteria for exclusion of patients were uncontrolled infection, other autoimmune disease, pregnancy or lactation. It was approximately 9.4 ml of fresh peripheral blood that supplied the PBMCs. This clonotype was counted ten times or more. The target antigen is unknown. The receptor was derived from a young man with Graves' ophthalmopathy. The rearrangement links TRBV7-8 to TRBJ2-7, with D perhaps matching TRBD2 (6 bases). Sequences were obtained from blood. CDR3 nucleotides: TGTGCCAGCAGCTTAGCTAGCGGCCTCTACGAGCAGTACTTC. Protein product: CASSLASGLYEQYF. Full variable domain (missing parts from reference TRBV7-8 and TRBJ2-7): GAGVSQSPRYKVAKRGQDVALRCDPISGHVSLFWYQQALGQGPEFLTYFQNEAQLDKSGLPSDRFFAERPEGSVSTLKIQRTQQEDSAVYLCASSLASGLYEQYFGPGTRLTVT.